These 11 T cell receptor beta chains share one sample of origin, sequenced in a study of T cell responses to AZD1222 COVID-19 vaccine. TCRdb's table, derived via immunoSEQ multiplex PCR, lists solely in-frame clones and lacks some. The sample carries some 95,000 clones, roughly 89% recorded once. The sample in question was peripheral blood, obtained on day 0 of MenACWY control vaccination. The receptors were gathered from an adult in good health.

CDR3 DNA: TGTGCCAGCAGGGTGACAGGGGATACTGAAGCTTTCTTT. Amino acids: CASRVTGDTEAFF. The V call is TRBV6-5, the J call TRBJ1-1; TRBD1 agrees at 8 bases. The CDR3 runs 13 residues. CDR1 and CDR2 from the germline V gene are MNHEY and SVGAGI. V dropped 6 bases and J dropped 5; count of bases not matched to a gene: 5.

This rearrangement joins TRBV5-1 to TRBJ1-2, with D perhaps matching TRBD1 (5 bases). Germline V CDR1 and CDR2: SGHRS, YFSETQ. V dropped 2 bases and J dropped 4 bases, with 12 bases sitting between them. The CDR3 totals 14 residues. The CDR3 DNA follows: TGCGCCAGCAGCTTTGACAGCCTACGCTATGGCTACACCTTC. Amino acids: CASSFDSLRYGYTF.

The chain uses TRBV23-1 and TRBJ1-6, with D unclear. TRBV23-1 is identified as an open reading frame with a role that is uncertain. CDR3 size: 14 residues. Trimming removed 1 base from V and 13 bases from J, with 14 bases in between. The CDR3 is CASSQFWHDSPLHF. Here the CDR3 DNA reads TGCGCCAGCAGTCAATTCTGGCACGACTCCCCCCTCCACTTT.

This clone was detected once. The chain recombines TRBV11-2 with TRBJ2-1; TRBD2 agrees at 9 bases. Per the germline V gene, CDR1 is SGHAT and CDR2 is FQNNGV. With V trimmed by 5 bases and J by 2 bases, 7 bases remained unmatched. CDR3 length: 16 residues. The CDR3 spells CASSLSGGGTYNEQFF. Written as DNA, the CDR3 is TGTGCCAGCAGCCTTAGCGGGGGAGGGACCTACAATGAGCAGTTCTTC.

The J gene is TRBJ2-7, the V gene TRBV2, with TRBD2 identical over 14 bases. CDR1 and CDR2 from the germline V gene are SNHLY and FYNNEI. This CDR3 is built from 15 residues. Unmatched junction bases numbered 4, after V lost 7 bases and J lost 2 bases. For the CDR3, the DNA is TGTGCCAGCAAACAGACTAGCGGGGGGGCCTACGAGCAGTACTTC. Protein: CASKQTSGGAYEQYF.

Here the CDR3 DNA reads TGTGCCAGCAGCCAAGGGGACTCCCCATCCTACGAGCAGTACTTC. It encodes CASSQGDSPSYEQYF. The chain joins TRBV3-1 (or the pseudogene TRBV3-2) to TRBJ2-7, with D possibly TRBD2 on 6 matching bases. CDR1 is LGHDT, CDR2 YNNKEL, per germline (reference sequence). The CDR3 runs to 15 residues. With 1 base removed from V and 1 base from J, the gap between germline ends came to 11 bases.

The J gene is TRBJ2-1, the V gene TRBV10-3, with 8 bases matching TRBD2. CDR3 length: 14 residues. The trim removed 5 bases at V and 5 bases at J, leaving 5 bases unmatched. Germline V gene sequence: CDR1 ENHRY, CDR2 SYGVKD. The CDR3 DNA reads TGTGCCATCAGTTTCGGGACTAGAAACAATGAGCAGTTCTTC. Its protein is CAISFGTRNNEQFF.

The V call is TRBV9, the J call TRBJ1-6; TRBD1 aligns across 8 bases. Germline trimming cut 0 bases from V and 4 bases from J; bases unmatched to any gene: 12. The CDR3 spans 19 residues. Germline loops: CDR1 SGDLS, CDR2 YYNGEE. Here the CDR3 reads CASSVDFSLDRVYNSPLHF. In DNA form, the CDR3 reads TGTGCCAGCAGCGTAGATTTTAGTCTGGACAGGGTGTATAATTCACCCCTCCACTTT.

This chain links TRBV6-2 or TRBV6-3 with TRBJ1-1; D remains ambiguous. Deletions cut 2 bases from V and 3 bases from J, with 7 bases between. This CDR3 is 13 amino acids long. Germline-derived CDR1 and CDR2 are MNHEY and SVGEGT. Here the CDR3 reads CASSYRADTEAFF. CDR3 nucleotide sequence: TGTGCCAGCAGTTACAGGGCTGACACTGAAGCTTTCTTT.

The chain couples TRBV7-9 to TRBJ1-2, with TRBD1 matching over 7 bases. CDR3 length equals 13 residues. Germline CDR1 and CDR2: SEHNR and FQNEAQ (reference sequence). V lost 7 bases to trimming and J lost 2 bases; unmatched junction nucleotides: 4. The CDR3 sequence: CASTQGGNYGYTF. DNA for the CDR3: TGTGCCAGCACCCAAGGGGGCAACTATGGCTACACCTTC.

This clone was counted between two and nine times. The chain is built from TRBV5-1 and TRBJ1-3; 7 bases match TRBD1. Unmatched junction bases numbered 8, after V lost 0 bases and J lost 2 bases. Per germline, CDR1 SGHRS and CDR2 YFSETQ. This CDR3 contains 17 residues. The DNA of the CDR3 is TGCGCCAGCAGCTTGGAAGGGGGCGTGGCAACTGGAAACACCATATATTTT. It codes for CASSLEGGVATGNTIYF.